This T cell receptor (beta chain) was captured by sequencing in a study of neurological immune-mediated disorders. This clonotype was picked up many times. Described time point: longitudinal time-point 3. The unsorted libraries were prepared from 2 million PBMCs (stored at -80 C). Germline assignment: CDR1 SGHTA and CDR2 FQGNSA. The CDR3 is 14 residues long. V gave up 8 bases and J gave up 1 base; unmatched junction bases: 6. TCRdb re-called the 5' RACE reads with MiXCR, one entry per CDR3 protein. Of approximately 45,000 distinct CDR3 sequences listed, roughly 14% are singletons. The V gene is TRBV7-2, the J gene TRBJ2-7, with 9 positions matching TRBD1. Sequencing was performed on PBMCs. The TCR sequence derives from a man between 25 and 39 years old in good health. Here the CDR3 DNA reads TGTGCCAGCTCGGACAGGGGAATTTCCTACGAGCAGTACTTC. As protein: CASSDRGISYEQYF.